This section outlines one T cell receptor beta chain sequence together with its context. Its antigen is unknown. Trimming cost V 3 bases and J 4 bases; bases outside gene matches: 9. CDR3 length: 14 amino acids. The germline CDR1 and CDR2 sequences are DFQATT and SNEGSKA (reference sequence). This entry belongs to a study of identical twins. TCRdb itself ran the 5' RACE reads through MiXCR, one entry per CDR3 protein. The data show hundreds of thousands of distinct CDR3 sequences, with about 20% seen just once and around 4.5% held by the top ten. The study's findings and limits: The presence of invariant MAIT and iNKT cells could partly confound analyses of zero-insertion sequences.

These data were also filed under a second study, of T cells expressing NK-cell markers. That source reports: In the group of eight sequenced donors, seven were HCMV-seropositive and one was seronegative. An anti-gamma-delta TCR antibody confined sorting to alpha-beta TCR T cells across several of the experiments. About 6 donors had dominant NKG2C+ clonotypes that comprised about 1.0-7.5% of their CD8+ T cells.

Sequenced: PBMCs. V usage is TRBV20-1 and J usage is TRBJ2-7; 7 nucleotides match TRBD2. The receptor's source is a woman in her late teens or twenties in good health. CDR3 nucleotides: TGCAGTGCTAGGGATCCGGGAGGCCTTTACGAGCAGTACTTC. Translation: CSARDPGGLYEQYF.